These 12 T cell receptor beta chains share one sample of origin, sequenced in a study of response to subunit inactivated influenza vaccine (dated by TCRdb to 2016 to 2019). Library construction relied on RT-PCR. The sample was run on an Illumina HiSeq 2500. TCRdb passed the public sequencing reads through fastp at Q25 and MiXCR, retaining productive beta sequences. Duplicate CDR3 protein sequences are folded into a single record with the most common DNA and genes. The sample table contains some 150,000 distinct CDR3 sequences; only one count was recorded for about 12% of them. The ten largest account for about 29% of the sample. These data also featured in a second study, about T cells expressing NK-cell markers. The second study reports: The TCR beta cDNA libraries were made using 5'RACE template switching, a step that added both a universal primer site and unique molecular identifiers.

The sample consisted of CD8+ T cells sorted from PBMCs, taken roughly 13 days after vaccination. These receptor sequences come from a man in his fifties who received an inactivated influenza vaccine. Donor details come from another sample of the same person, matched by shared clones.

Here the CDR3 reads CASSMGGYNEQFF. In nucleotides, the CDR3 is TGTGCCAGTAGTATGGGGGGCTACAATGAGCAGTTCTTC. The V call is TRBV19, the J call TRBJ2-1; TRBD2 is a possible D gene (6 bases). Germline V gene data show CDR1 as LNHDA and CDR2 as SQIVND (reference sequence). V shed 3 bases and J shed 3 bases, with 6 bases lying between them. This CDR3 has 13 amino acids.

There are a few counts of this clonotype. The chain recombines TRBV6-1 with TRBJ2-1; 8 bases line up with TRBD2. V shed 5 bases and J 7 bases; nucleotides not matched to a gene: 10. CDR3 length: 15 amino acids. Germline values: CDR1 MNHNS, CDR2 SASEGT. As DNA, the CDR3 is TGTGCCAGCAGTCCCTTGAGCGGGGGTGGGAATGAGCAGTTCTTC. Its translation: CASSPLSGGGNEQFF.

This clonotype was observed a handful of times. This CDR3 reads CASLRTGGWEQYF. The CDR3 DNA follows: TGTGCCAGCCTAAGGACAGGGGGCTGGGAGCAGTACTTC. This chain links TRBV25-1 with TRBJ2-7; 11 positions match TRBD1. Losses at the gene ends were 8 bases for V and 7 bases for J; bases not matched to a gene: 7. The CDR3 is made up of 13 amino acids. Germline CDR1 reads MGHDK; CDR2 reads SYGVNS.

This rearrangement joins TRBV6-2 or TRBV6-3 to TRBJ2-1, with TRBD2 as a possible D gene (6 bases). The V end was cut by 6 bases, the J end by 3 bases, with 12 bases between. CDR3 length equals 14 residues. Germline CDR1 MNHEY, CDR2 SVGEGT. CDR3 region: CASRGGAYYNEQFF. DNA for the CDR3: TGTGCCAGCAGAGGCGGGGCGTACTACAATGAGCAGTTCTTC.

The rearrangement uses TRBV13 and TRBJ1-1; TRBD1 matches 7 bases. Trimming removed 5 bases from V and 1 base from J; junction bases left unmatched: 7. CDR1 is PRHDT and CDR2 is FYEKMQ in the germline V gene (reference sequence). This CDR3 is built from 15 residues. CDR3 nucleotides: TGTGCCAGCAGCCCCGTGGGACAGCCGAACACTGAAGCTTTCTTT. Amino acid sequence: CASSPVGQPNTEAFF.

This clonotype was observed a few times. The rearrangement uses TRBV3-1 and TRBJ2-7; 8 bases align to TRBD2. V dropped 3 bases and J dropped 0; count of bases not matched to a gene: 16. This CDR3 comprises 19 residues. Germline CDR1 LGHDT, CDR2 YNNKEL (reference sequence). The CDR3 spells CASSHTPRPVAGSSYEQYF. For the CDR3, the DNA is TGTGCCAGCAGCCACACCCCCCGACCGGTAGCGGGAAGCTCCTACGAGCAGTACTTC.

This clonotype was recorded at least ten times. Here the CDR3 DNA reads TGCAGCGTTGAGCCTGAGAATGAAAAACTGTTTTTT. The encoded protein is CSVEPENEKLFF. The V and J genes are TRBV29-1 and TRBJ1-4; no definite D call. This CDR3 contains 12 residues. Trimming took 3 bases from V and 5 from J, leaving 7 bases between them. From germline, CDR1 is SQVTM and CDR2 ANQGSEA.

The chain recombines TRBV15 with TRBJ2-3; possible D gene TRBD2, 6 bases. The CDR3 contains 13 residues. Per the germline V gene, CDR1 is LNHNV and CDR2 is YYDKDF (reference sequence). V dropped 5 bases and J dropped 8 bases, with 14 bases sitting between them. The CDR3 DNA is TGTGCCACCAGCCTGAGGGAGGTTGGTACGCAGTATTTT. It is translated as CATSLREVGTQYF.

This clonotype was seen only once. This chain joins TRBV9 and TRBJ2-7; possible D gene TRBD2, 6 bases. Germline CDR1 and CDR2: SGDLS and YYNGEE. V was cut by 4 bases and J by 2 bases, with 13 bases left in between. CDR3 length equals 14 residues. The CDR3 DNA reads TGTGCCAGCAGCCCCCGGGACTTCGCCTACGAGCAGTACTTC. Translation: CASSPRDFAYEQYF.

This clonotype was detected a few times. The chain combines TRBV12-3 or TRBV12-4 with TRBJ2-2; 7 nucleotides line up with TRBD1. The CDR3 extends over 15 amino acids. After removal of 4 bases from V and 2 bases from J, the junction contained 4 bases not matched to a gene. In DNA, the CDR3 is TGTGCCAGCAGTTCAGGGGGAGCCAACACCGGGGAGCTGTTTTTT. Protein product: CASSSGGANTGELFF.

This clonotype has just a few counts. The chain combines TRBV28 with TRBJ1-5, with 8 nucleotides matching TRBD1. The CDR3 spans 16 residues. V lost 3 bases and J lost 0; bases outside the gene matches: 4. Germline CDR1 reads MDHEN; CDR2 reads SYDVKM. The CDR3 coding sequence is TGTGCCAGCAGTTTCGGGACAGGCAATAGCAATCAGCCCCAGCATTTT. It specifies CASSFGTGNSNQPQHF.

Of note for this clonotype: The junction departs from germline at one end; a sequencing error may be responsible. The J gene is TRBJ2-7, the V gene TRBV20-1; 8 positions match TRBD1. There are 14 residues in the CDR3. The germline CDR1 and CDR2 sequences are DFQATT and SNEGSKA (reference sequence). Written as DNA, the CDR3 is TGCAGTGCTAGAGATCCGGGACAGGTTTACGAGAAGTACTTC. Translated: CSARDPGQVYEKYF.